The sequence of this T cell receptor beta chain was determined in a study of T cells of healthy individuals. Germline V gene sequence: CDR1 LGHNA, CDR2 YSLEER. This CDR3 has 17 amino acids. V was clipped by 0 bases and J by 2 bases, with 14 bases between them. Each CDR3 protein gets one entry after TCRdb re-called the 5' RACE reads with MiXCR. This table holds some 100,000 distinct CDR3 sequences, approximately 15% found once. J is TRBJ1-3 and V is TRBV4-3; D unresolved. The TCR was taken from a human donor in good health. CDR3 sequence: CASSQDREGAAGNTIYF. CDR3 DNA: TGCGCCAGCAGCCAAGATAGAGAAGGCGCGGCTGGAAACACCATATATTTT.